In its sample, the clone carrying this TCR beta chain was seen many times. Its antigen is unknown. V lost 5 bases, J lost 4 bases, and 7 bases stayed unmatched. The germline V gene has CDR1 SGHTA and CDR2 FQGNSA. This CDR3 has 14 residues. The sample originates from a study of T cells after yellow fever vaccination. Regarding the study as a whole: There was a possibility that FACS-sorted repertoires contained abundant clonotypes contaminating from the bulk population. Post-booster repertoires again held most primary-vaccination clones (roughly 95% CD4, roughly 88% CD8).

Using its own MiXCR run on the 5' RACE reads, TCRdb lists one record per CDR3 protein. The data show about 150,000 distinct CDR3 sequences, around 6.3% seen once. The TCR sequence derives from a man aged 30 to 39 who received the YFV17D yellow fever vaccine. Specimen: CD4+ T cells sorted from PBMCs, collected 10 days after the yellow fever booster vaccination. The chain combines TRBV7-2 with TRBJ1-2; the match to TRBD1 covers 7 bases. The CDR3 protein is CASSQGQRGYGYTF. CDR3 in DNA: TGTGCCAGCAGCCAGGGACAGAGGGGCTATGGCTACACCTTC. The full variable domain, in which reference TRBV7-2 and TRBJ1-2 provide the parts outside the CDR3, is GAGVSQSPSNKVTEKGKDVELRCDPISGHTALYWYRQSLGQGLEFLIYFQGNSAPDKSGLPSDRFSAERTGGSVSTLTIQRTQQEDSAVYLCASSQGQRGYGYTFGSGTRLTVV.